This entry lists 28 T cell receptor beta chains sequenced from one sample in a study of shared clonotypes between healthy human individuals. Terminally differentiated effector memory CD45RA+ cells were left out of the naive CD8 fraction, which was CD45RO-negative and positively selected for CCR7. Assay used: immunoSEQ multiplex PCR; TCRdb lists only in-frame clones, some missing. The sample includes roughly 650,000 clones, around 96% of them seen just once. The sample consisted of naive CD8+ T cells sorted from blood. The origin of the receptors is a woman in her thirties in good health.

The chain has TRBV13 and TRBJ2-7, with 11 bases aligning to TRBD2. The germline V gene encodes CDR1 PRHDT and CDR2 FYEKMQ (reference sequence). The ends lost 0 bases at V and 7 bases at J; junction bases unmatched: 5. The CDR3 covers 15 residues. The CDR3 DNA follows: TGTGCCAGCAGCTTAGGACTAGCGGGAGCGCGTGAGCAGTACTTC. Protein: CASSLGLAGAREQYF. The whole variable domain, filled in from reference TRBV13 and TRBJ2-7, reads AAGVIQSPRHLIKEKRETATLKCYPIPRHDTVYWYQQGPGQDPQFLISFYEKMQSDKGSIPDRFSAQQFSDYHSELNMSSLELGDSALYFCASSLGLAGAREQYFGPGTRLTVT.

This clone has a single count. The chain recombines TRBV27 with TRBJ2-7; 12 positions agree with TRBD1. Germline assignment: CDR1 MNHEY and CDR2 SMNVEV (reference sequence). This CDR3 has 13 residues. The ends lost 6 bases at V and 7 bases at J; junction bases unmatched: 4. The CDR3 loop is CASRGQGAKEQYF. The CDR3 nucleotides are TGTGCCAGCAGGGGACAGGGGGCTAAGGAGCAGTACTTC.

The chain has TRBV7-9 and TRBJ2-7; TRBD2 is a possible D gene (6 bases). The CDR3 is 13 residues long. V was pared by 5 bases and J by 3 bases, with 11 bases between. Germline V gives CDR1 SEHNR, CDR2 FQNEAQ (reference sequence). The CDR3 reads CASSRDSYYEQYF. CDR3 nucleotide sequence: TGTGCCAGCAGCCGGGACTCCTACTACGAGCAGTACTTC.

The chain joins TRBV2 to TRBJ2-5; 8 nucleotides align to TRBD2. The DNA end lines up better with TRBJ2-7; the J call may be wrong. The CDR3 extends over 15 amino acids. In germline, CDR1 is SNHLY, CDR2 FYNNEI. In nucleotides, the CDR3 is TGTGCCAGCAGTGAAACCCTCGGGAGGGGAGACGAGCAGTACTTC. As protein: CASSETLGRGDEQYF.

This chain connects TRBV7-9 to TRBJ2-1; maybe TRBD2 (5 bases). Looked up from germline, CDR1 is SEHNR and CDR2 is FQNEAQ (reference sequence). V was clipped by 4 bases and J by 5 bases, with 15 bases between them. The CDR3 sequence is 15 residues long. The CDR3 sequence: CASSSRGSVDNEQFF. In nucleotides, the CDR3 is TGTGCCAGCAGCTCCCGGGGTAGCGTAGACAATGAGCAGTTCTTC.

The chain combines TRBV18 with TRBJ2-3; 13 positions match TRBD2. This CDR3 region has 19 residues. Germline V gives CDR1 KGHSH, CDR2 LQKENI. V shed 3 bases and J 0 bases; nucleotides not matched to a gene: 9. The CDR3 coding sequence is TGTGCCAGCTCACCGACAAGGGGACTAGCGGGGTCTAGCACAGATACGCAGTATTTT. It is translated as CASSPTRGLAGSSTDTQYF.

The chain employs TRBV2 and TRBJ1-3; a weak D match, TRBD1 (5 bases). The germline CDR1 and CDR2 sequences are SNHLY and FYNNEI. V lost 2 bases and J 1 base, leaving 6 bases between the germline ends. CDR3 length: 14 residues. The CDR3 nucleotides are TGTGCCAGCAGTGAACAGGGATCTGGAAACACCATATATTTT. Translating gives CASSEQGSGNTIYF.

The genes are TRBV7-8 and TRBJ1-1; 7 positions match TRBD1. Per the germline V gene, CDR1 is SGHVS and CDR2 is FQNEAQ. V was clipped by 1 base and J by 2 bases; unmatched bases: 7. The CDR3 length is 16 residues. CDR3 sequence (DNA): TGTGCCAGCAGCTTAGGTTACAGGGGAGCCAACACTGAAGCTTTCTTT. Its protein product is CASSLGYRGANTEAFF.

A word on this clone: Other nucleotide sequences from this sample produce the same CDR3. The rearrangement links TRBV27 to TRBJ2-7, with D possibly TRBD2 on 6 matching bases. The CDR3 has 12 residues. Germline lookup yields CDR1 MNHEY and CDR2 SMNVEV (reference sequence). Trimming took off 0 bases at V and 6 bases at J, with 6 bases between the two ends. The CDR3 nucleotides read TGTGCCAGCAGTTTATCGGGGGGCGAGCAGTACTTC. This translates into CASSLSGGEQYF.

The chain recombines TRBV4-1 with TRBJ1-1; D call uncertain. CDR1 and CDR2 from the germline V gene are MGHRA and YSYEKL. V dropped 0 bases and J dropped 4 bases, with 12 bases sitting between them. The CDR3 extends over 15 amino acids. The CDR3 bases are TGCGCCAGCAGCCAAGATGTTCTGCTGGGCACTGAAGCTTTCTTT. Protein product: CASSQDVLLGTEAFF.

V is TRBV5-6 and J is TRBJ2-7, with D unresolved. V was shortened by 5 bases and J by 5 bases, with 11 bases between the two germline ends. CDR1 SGHDT and CDR2 YYEEEE come from the germline V gene. The CDR3 loop spans 12 amino acids. The CDR3 reads CASSLDEDEQYF. CDR3 in DNA: TGTGCCAGCAGTCTGGACGAAGACGAGCAGTACTTC.

This chain uses TRBV4-1 with TRBJ1-4; no definite D call. In germline, CDR1 is MGHRA, CDR2 YSYEKL. The CDR3 contains 15 residues. V lost 5 bases and J 0 bases, leaving 10 bases between the germline ends. For the CDR3, the DNA is TGCGCCAGCAGCAAAGCGACACCAACTAATGAAAAACTGTTTTTT. Its translation: CASSKATPTNEKLFF.

Comment on this clone: This sample includes further DNA sequences coding for the same CDR3. CDR3 sequence reads: CSVGQGGGYTF. In nucleotides, the CDR3 is TGCAGCGTAGGGCAGGGAGGTGGCTACACCTTC. V gene TRBV29-1 combines with J gene TRBJ1-2, with D possibly being TRBD1 (5 bases). Trimming shortened V by 6 bases and J by 7 bases, and 12 bases separated the two germline ends. The CDR3 extends over 11 amino acids. In germline, CDR1 is SQVTM, CDR2 ANQGSEA.

This clone was observed a single time. The genes are TRBV10-2 and TRBJ2-1, with TRBD1 matching 10 bases. This CDR3 spans 16 amino acids. The trim removed 10 bases at V and 8 bases at J, leaving 17 bases unmatched. Germline V gene data show CDR1 as WSHSY and CDR2 as SAAADI. The CDR3 region is CANYLPGQGTSDEQFF. The CDR3 DNA is TGCGCCAACTACTTGCCGGGACAGGGGACGAGTGATGAGCAGTTCTTC.

V is TRBV27 and J is TRBJ2-7; 8 bases are shared with TRBD1. Germline V gene lookup returns CDR1 MNHEY and CDR2 SMNVEV (reference sequence). This CDR3 region has 14 residues. V dropped 5 bases and J dropped 3; count of bases not matched to a gene: 6. The DNA for the CDR3 is TGTGCCAGCAGTCGGGGGACAGGCAGCTACGAGCAGTACTTC. Encoded protein: CASSRGTGSYEQYF.

The genes are TRBV7-8 and TRBJ1-3, with 8 nucleotides matching TRBD1. Trimming cost V 1 base and J 3 bases; bases outside gene matches: 17. The germline V gene has CDR1 SGHVS and CDR2 FQNEAQ. The CDR3 is made up of 20 amino acids. The CDR3 sequence is CASSLETPGTGPPRGNTIYF. For the CDR3, the DNA is TGTGCCAGCAGCTTAGAGACACCCGGGACAGGTCCCCCTCGTGGAAACACCATATATTTT. The variable domain in full, with the rest retrieved from reference TRBV7-8 and TRBJ1-3, is GAGVSQSPRYKVAKRGQDVALRCDPISGHVSLFWYQQALGQGPEFLTYFQNEAQLDKSGLPSDRFFAERPEGSVSTLKIQRTQQEDSAVYLCASSLETPGTGPPRGNTIYFGEGSWLTVV.

This sequence joins TRBV5-4 and TRBJ2-1; 7 nucleotides match TRBD2. Germline CDR1 and CDR2: SGHNT and YYREEE (reference sequence). This CDR3 spans 16 amino acids. V was pared by 3 bases and J by 3 bases, with 9 bases of the junction left unmatched. CDR3 DNA sequence: TGTGCCAGCAGCTACGAACTAGCGACAAACTACAATGAGCAGTTCTTC. Translation: CASSYELATNYNEQFF.

The chain has TRBV7-9 and TRBJ2-1; D ambiguous. V shed 0 bases and J shed 8 bases, with 8 bases lying between them. The length of the CDR3 is 13 residues. Germline-derived CDR1 and CDR2 are SEHNR and FQNEAQ (reference sequence). In DNA form, the CDR3 reads TGTGCCAGCAGCTTAGCGACCGGACATGAGCAGTTCTTC. Residues: CASSLATGHEQFF.

J is TRBJ2-7 and V is TRBV28, with 7 nucleotides matching TRBD2. CDR1 MDHEN and CDR2 SYDVKM come from the germline V gene. Trimming removed 3 bases from V and 3 bases from J; junction bases left unmatched: 8. The CDR3 is 15 residues long. The CDR3: CASSLSGTFDYEQYF. CDR3 nucleotide sequence: TGTGCCAGCAGTTTGAGCGGGACTTTTGACTACGAGCAGTACTTC.

This chain joins TRBV27 and TRBJ1-1; D remains ambiguous. The CDR3 totals 14 residues. Germline-derived CDR1 and CDR2 are MNHEY and SMNVEV (reference sequence). With 2 bases removed from V and 1 base from J, the gap between germline ends came to 8 bases. CDR3 in amino acids: CASSLIGSNTEAFF. The CDR3 DNA reads TGTGCCAGCAGTTTAATAGGGTCGAACACTGAAGCTTTCTTT.

The chain has TRBV27 and TRBJ2-3, with D perhaps TRBD1 or TRBD2 (6 bases each). Germline V CDR1 and CDR2: MNHEY, SMNVEV (reference sequence). The CDR3 is 15 amino acids. Trimming removed 1 base at V and 5 bases at J, with 13 bases between. The CDR3 region is CASSLFPGAEDTQYF. CDR3 nucleotide sequence: TGTGCCAGCAGTTTATTTCCGGGGGCGGAAGATACGCAGTATTTT.

This chain links TRBV27 with TRBJ2-2; D may be TRBD2 (5 bases). Trimming took off 5 bases at V and 7 bases at J, with 14 bases between the two ends. The CDR3 sequence is 14 residues long. Germline assignment: CDR1 MNHEY and CDR2 SMNVEV (reference sequence). The CDR3 spells CASSRPTSSGELFF. The CDR3 coding sequence is TGTGCCAGCAGTCGCCCAACTAGTAGCGGGGAGCTGTTTTTT.

The chain couples TRBV7-3 to TRBJ2-2, with TRBD2 as a possible D gene (5 bases). The CDR3 extends over 17 amino acids. CDR1 and CDR2 (germline): SGHTA, FQGTGA. Trimming cost V 1 base and J 2 bases, with 14 bases left between them. CDR3 region: CASSLKRAVGNTGELFF. CDR3 bases: TGTGCCAGCAGCTTAAAGAGGGCGGTAGGTAACACCGGGGAGCTGTTTTTT. Based on the CDR3 plus reference TRBV7-3 and TRBJ2-2, the full variable domain is GAGVSQTPSNKVTEKGKYVELRCDPISGHTALYWYRQSLGQGPEFLIYFQGTGAADDSGLPNDRFFAVRPEGSVSTLKIQRTERGDSAVYLCASSLKRAVGNTGELFFGEGSRLTVL.

The chain combines TRBV7-8 with TRBJ2-7; 9 bases fit TRBD1. V lost 3 bases, J lost 7 bases, and 13 bases stayed unmatched. The CDR3 is 16 residues long. The germline V gene encodes CDR1 SGHVS and CDR2 FQNEAQ. The DNA of the CDR3 is TGTGCCAGCAGCTTGGTGGGTGAAGGGACAGGGCGTGAGCAGTACTTC. Encoded protein: CASSLVGEGTGREQYF.

The chain joins TRBV7-8 to TRBJ1-3; D may be TRBD1 (6 bases). Germline V gives CDR1 SGHVS, CDR2 FQNEAQ. The V and J ends lost 4 bases and 1 base respectively, with 14 bases between them. The CDR3 covers 16 residues. The CDR3 coding sequence is TGTGCCAGCAGCTGGGGGGGCTTAGTTTCTGGAAACACCATATATTTT. It encodes CASSWGGLVSGNTIYF.

The chain joins TRBV10-1 to TRBJ2-1; D call uncertain. Germline V gene sequence: CDR1 WNHNN, CDR2 SYGVQD (reference sequence). V was pared by 3 bases and J by 4 bases, with 7 bases between. The CDR3 is made up of 13 amino acids. CDR3: CASSDPGYNEQFF. DNA of the CDR3: TGCGCCAGCAGTGATCCTGGATACAATGAGCAGTTCTTC.

The chain carries TRBV2 and TRBJ2-7; 8 bases agree with TRBD1. With 4 bases clipped from V and 3 bases from J, the junction kept 5 bases outside the gene matches. Germline assignment: CDR1 SNHLY and CDR2 FYNNEI. This CDR3 region has 14 residues. The CDR3 DNA reads as TGTGCCAGCAGTGGGCCCGACAGGGGCTACGAGCAGTACTTC. Translating gives CASSGPDRGYEQYF.

This sequence joins TRBV5-4 and TRBJ2-7, with D perhaps matching TRBD2 (5 bases). Germline V gene data show CDR1 as SGHNT and CDR2 as YYREEE (reference sequence). Trimming removed 0 bases at V and 2 bases at J, with 9 bases between. The CDR3 consists of 14 residues. Written as DNA, the CDR3 is TGTGCCAGCAGCTTGGAGCTAGCCCCCTACGAGCAGTACTTC. This gives the protein CASSLELAPYEQYF. Drawing the rest from reference TRBV5-4 and TRBJ2-7, the complete variable domain is ETGVTQSPTHLIKTRGQQVTLRCSSQSGHNTVSWYQQALGQGPQFIFQYYREEENGRGNFPPRFSGLQFPNYSSELNVNALELDDSALYLCASSLELAPYEQYFGPGTRLTVT.